This section outlines one T cell receptor (beta chain) sequence together with its context. Its antigen is undetermined. Of the isolated RNA, all was reverse transcribed, and so the sequenced material was expressed TCRB transcripts. Assay: immunoSEQ multiplex PCR; the TCRdb copy retains only in-frame clones and omits some. The table lists about 660,000 clones, about an eighth of them singletons. Germline loops: CDR1 SGHRS, CDR2 YFSETQ. This CDR3 is 15 amino acids long. Deletions cut 1 base from V and 6 bases from J, with 14 bases between. These data originate in a study of beta chain features in type 1 diabetes. Whole-study results and caveats: Shortening of TCRB CDR3s, moderate but significant, appeared in all four CD4+ subsets of Type 1 diabetes patients.

The sample taken for sequencing was naive CD4+ T cells from blood. The V gene is TRBV5-1, the J gene TRBJ2-1; weak D call: TRBD2 (6 bases). The clonotype originates from a young man with type 1 diabetes. CDR3 loop: CASSLMGGTSNEQFF. In nucleotides, the CDR3 is TGCGCCAGCAGCTTGATGGGGGGTACATCCAATGAGCAGTTCTTC.